The 21 T cell receptor beta chains below come from one sample, sequenced in a study of blood T cell repertoires in COVID-19. The table came from immunoSEQ multiplex PCR; TCRdb's copy has only in-frame clones and leaves some out. The profile shows 70,000 or so clones, 87% of them singletons. Source material: peripheral blood. The receptors were sampled from a woman at least 80 years old with acute or convalescent COVID-19.

The chain employs TRBV6-5 and TRBJ1-1, with D unresolved. Looked up from germline, CDR1 is MNHEY and CDR2 is SVGAGI. V lost 7 bases, J lost 0 bases, and 12 bases lay in between. CDR3 length: 14 amino acids. DNA of the CDR3: TGTGCCAGCATGAGGGAGATCATGAACACTGAAGCTTTCTTT. It yields the protein CASMREIMNTEAFF.

In its sample, this clone was seen a few times. The chain joins TRBV10-2 to TRBJ1-6; 7 bases agree with TRBD1. Germline V gives CDR1 WSHSY, CDR2 SAAADI. The ends lost 3 bases at V and 7 bases at J; junction bases unmatched: 3. The CDR3 is 14 amino acids. CDR3 protein: CASSEQGLNSPLHF. CDR3 DNA sequence: TGCGCCAGCAGTGAACAGGGGCTCAATTCACCCCTCCACTTT.

The CDR3: CASSPGQGSFYF. CDR3 coding DNA: TGTGCCAGCAGCCCGGGACAGGGGTCGTTTTATTTT. V usage is TRBV3-1 (or the pseudogene TRBV3-2) and J usage is TRBJ2-3; 10 nucleotides match TRBD1. J gave up 15 bases and V 4 bases, and 7 bases lay outside the gene matches. This CDR3 has 12 residues. Germline assignment: CDR1 LGHDT and CDR2 YNNKEL (reference sequence).

V gene TRBV5-1 combines with J gene TRBJ2-2; a weak D match, TRBD2 (6 bases). CDR1 is SGHRS and CDR2 is YFSETQ in the germline V gene. The CDR3 is made up of 16 amino acids. V lost 1 base and J lost 6, with 16 bases in between. The CDR3 reads CASSLQGGSSAGELFF. DNA of the CDR3: TGCGCCAGCAGCTTGCAAGGAGGGTCTTCGGCCGGGGAGCTGTTTTTT.

This clone came up a few times. The chain couples TRBV7-2 to TRBJ2-7, with D uncertain. The CDR3 has 14 residues. Germline CDR1 SGHTA, CDR2 FQGNSA. V was trimmed by 1 base and J by 0 bases, leaving 7 bases between them. This CDR3 is CASSLVRNSYEQYF. CDR3 coding DNA: TGTGCCAGCAGCTTAGTCAGGAACTCCTACGAGCAGTACTTC.

The table lists this clone with a few counts. V usage is TRBV5-4 and J usage is TRBJ1-1; D may be TRBD1 (5 bases). Germline CDR1 is SGHNT and CDR2 is YYREEE (reference sequence). The CDR3 has 13 amino acids. Trimming removed 3 bases from V and 7 bases from J, with 13 bases in between. Here the CDR3 DNA reads TGTGCCAGCAGCTCCGGCCCGACAGTTGAAGCTTTCTTT. Residues: CASSSGPTVEAFF. Based on the CDR3 plus reference TRBV5-4 and TRBJ1-1, the full variable domain is ETGVTQSPTHLIKTRGQQVTLRCSSQSGHNTVSWYQQALGQGPQFIFQYYREEENGRGNFPPRFSGLQFPNYSSELNVNALELDDSALYLCASSSGPTVEAFFGQGTRLTVV.

J is TRBJ1-4 and V is TRBV5-6; 9 nucleotides align to TRBD1. The V segment lost 3 bases and the J segment 9 bases; nucleotides outside the gene matches: 12. Germline V lookup: CDR1 SGHDT, CDR2 YYEEEE. The CDR3 runs to 16 residues. The CDR3 DNA sequence: TGTGCCAGCAGCTGGGGATCTCCGGGACAGGGTAAAAAACTGTTTTTT. Translated, it gives CASSWGSPGQGKKLFF.

This chain connects TRBV7-9 to TRBJ1-1; tentatively, D is TRBD1 (5 bases). This CDR3 is 14 amino acids long. The germline V gene has CDR1 SEHNR and CDR2 FQNEAQ (reference sequence). V lost 2 bases to trimming and J lost 9 bases, with 16 bases between them. The CDR3 DNA sequence: TGTGCCAGCAGCTTACATCTGGGGGGACTAAAAGCTTTCTTT. This gives the protein CASSLHLGGLKAFF.

The chain joins TRBV27 to TRBJ1-2; D unclear. CDR3 length: 16 amino acids. V shed 0 bases and J shed 1 base, with 12 bases lying between them. Per germline, CDR1 MNHEY and CDR2 SMNVEV (reference sequence). The CDR3 DNA sequence: TGTGCCAGCAGTTTATCCGCCGGGGATCTTAACTATGGCTACACCTTC. Its translation: CASSLSAGDLNYGYTF.

This rearrangement joins TRBV12-3 or TRBV12-4 to TRBJ1-2; TRBD1 agrees at 8 bases. Losses at the gene ends were 7 bases for V and 7 bases for J; bases not matched to a gene: 5. This CDR3 has 12 amino acids. The CDR3 DNA sequence: TGTGCCAGCACTCAGGGGGCGATTGGCTACACCTTC. Its protein product is CASTQGAIGYTF.

The chain joins TRBV3-1 (or the pseudogene TRBV3-2) to TRBJ2-7; D might be TRBD2 (6 bases). The CDR3 runs to 13 residues. Per germline, CDR1 LGHDT and CDR2 YNNKEL (reference sequence). V was cut by 1 base and J by 6 bases, with 10 bases left in between. DNA of the CDR3: TGTGCCAGCAGCCAAGCGGGGGTGGGCGAGCAGTACTTC. Translation gives CASSQAGVGEQYF.

The chain uses TRBV29-1 and TRBJ2-7, with TRBD1 matching 10 bases. Germline V CDR1 and CDR2: SQVTM, ANQGSEA. This CDR3 has 12 residues. J gave up 2 bases and V 7 bases, and 2 bases lay outside the gene matches. The CDR3 spells CSAGTGAYEQYF. CDR3 DNA sequence: TGCAGCGCAGGGACAGGGGCCTACGAGCAGTACTTC.

The V gene is TRBV19, the J gene TRBJ1-1; weak D call: TRBD1 (5 bases). This CDR3 is built from 14 residues. The germline V and J ends were trimmed by 4 bases and 4 bases, with 13 bases remaining between them. Germline CDR1 and CDR2: LNHDA and SQIVND (reference sequence). The CDR3 nucleotides are TGTGCCAGTAGTAGGGGTGGTGGGGCCACTGAAGCTTTCTTT. It translates to CASSRGGGATEAFF.

The V call is TRBV5-1, the J call TRBJ2-2; TRBD1 is a possible D gene (5 bases). V was shortened by 4 bases and J by 4 bases, with 11 bases between the two germline ends. CDR1 and CDR2 from the germline V gene are SGHRS and YFSETQ. The CDR3 totals 14 residues. The CDR3 loop reads CASSLFQGTGELFF. The CDR3 nucleotides read TGCGCCAGCAGCCTCTTTCAGGGCACCGGGGAGCTGTTTTTT.

V gene TRBV11-2 combines with J gene TRBJ1-2; 9 nucleotides agree with TRBD1. The CDR3 consists of 15 residues. V was clipped by 1 base and J by 3 bases; unmatched bases: 3. The germline V gene encodes CDR1 SGHAT and CDR2 FQNNGV. The CDR3 DNA reads as TGTGCCAGCAGCTTAGTTACAGGGGGCGACTATGGCTACACCTTC. Its protein is CASSLVTGGDYGYTF.

The rearrangement links TRBV7-2 to TRBJ1-1; unclear D gene. V was trimmed by 5 bases and J by 5 bases, leaving 12 bases between them. In germline, CDR1 is SGHTA, CDR2 FQGNSA. This CDR3 contains 13 residues. The CDR3 nucleotides read TGTGCCAGCAGCCTGGGCTCGGGGACTGAAGCTTTCTTT. Its protein product is CASSLGSGTEAFF.

The V gene is TRBV12-5, the J gene TRBJ1-1; 7 nucleotides align to TRBD1. Trimming at V came to 6 bases and at J to 6 bases, leaving 7 bases not matched to a gene. Germline V gene data show CDR1 as LGHNT and CDR2 as FRNRAP. This CDR3 is 13 amino acids long. CDR3 sequence: CASGGGGYAEAFF. The CDR3 nucleotides read TGTGCTAGTGGAGGGGGCGGGTACGCTGAAGCTTTCTTT.

The gene calls are TRBV29-1 and TRBJ2-7; a possible D gene is TRBD2 (5 bases). V lost 7 bases, J lost 6 bases, and 19 bases lay in between. CDR1 and CDR2 from the germline V gene are SQVTM and ANQGSEA. The CDR3 runs to 13 residues. The CDR3 protein is CSGTRAQGSEQYF. DNA of the CDR3: TGCAGCGGGACTCGGGCCCAAGGGTCCGAGCAGTACTTC.

The chain's CDR3 is CASSPNPVAGGRNEQFF. The CDR3 bases are TGCGCCAGCAGCCCCAACCCGGTAGCGGGGGGGCGCAATGAGCAGTTCTTC. This chain links TRBV5-1 with TRBJ2-1, with 11 bases fitting TRBD2. Germline V CDR1 and CDR2: SGHRS, YFSETQ. The CDR3 has 17 amino acids. The ends lost 4 bases at V and 6 bases at J; junction bases unmatched: 12.

The chain uses TRBV7-8 and TRBJ2-3, with 8 nucleotides matching TRBD2. The CDR3 sequence is 16 residues long. V lost 7 bases, J lost 1 base, and 10 bases stayed unmatched. From germline, CDR1 is SGHVS and CDR2 FQNEAQ. DNA of the CDR3: TGTGCCAGCAACCCAGGTCGCGGGAGGCGCACAGATACGCAGTATTTT. Protein sequence: CASNPGRGRRTDTQYF.

The chain carries TRBV7-9 and TRBJ1-1; no firm D call. V was pared by 5 bases and J by 1 base, with 8 bases between. Germline CDR1 SEHNR, CDR2 FQNEAQ (reference sequence). The CDR3 loop spans 13 amino acids. The chain's CDR3 is CASSRTRNTEAFF. The CDR3 nucleotides read TGTGCCAGCAGCCGTACGAGGAACACTGAAGCTTTCTTT.